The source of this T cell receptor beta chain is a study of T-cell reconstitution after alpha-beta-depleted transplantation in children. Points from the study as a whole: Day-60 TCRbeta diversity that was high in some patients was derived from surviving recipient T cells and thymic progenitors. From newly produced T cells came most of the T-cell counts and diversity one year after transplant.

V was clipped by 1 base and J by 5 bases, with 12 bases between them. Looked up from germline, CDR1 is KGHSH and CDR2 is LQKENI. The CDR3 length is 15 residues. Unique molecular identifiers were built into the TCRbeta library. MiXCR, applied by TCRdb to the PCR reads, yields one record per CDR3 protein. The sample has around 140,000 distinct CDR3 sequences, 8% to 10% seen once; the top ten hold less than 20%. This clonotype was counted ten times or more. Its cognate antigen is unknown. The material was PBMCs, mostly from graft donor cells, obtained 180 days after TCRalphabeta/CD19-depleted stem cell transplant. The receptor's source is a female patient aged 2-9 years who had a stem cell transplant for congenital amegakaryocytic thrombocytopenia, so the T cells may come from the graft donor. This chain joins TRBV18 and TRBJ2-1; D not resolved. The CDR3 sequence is CASSPRPEADNEQFF. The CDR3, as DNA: TGTGCCAGCTCACCACGCCCAGAGGCGGACAATGAGCAGTTCTTC.